This record covers a single T cell receptor beta chain. Antigen unknown. This sample stems from a study of Ad26.COV2.S vaccination and SARS-CoV-2 variants. Study findings and constraints: Using TCR breadth and depth analyses may have led to underestimated total T cell responses. Greater spike-specific TCR breadth was seen in vaccine recipients than in placebo recipients. Placebo recipients and vaccine recipients were similar in non-spike TCR breadth.

The data were produced by immunoSEQ multiplex PCR, yet TCRdb's version contains in-frame clones alone and is incomplete. This sample has 450,000 to 550,000 clones, with roughly nine tenths found just once. Documented treatment: around 19 received Ad26.COV2.S at low or high dose, single or two shots; about 5 received placebo; per-sample allocation not given. Vaccine and placebo recipients were sampled on day 63 after the first injection. This sequence was found in a person aged 18-65 years who received the Ad26.COV2.S COVID-19 vaccine or a placebo. This sample comprised peripheral blood, obtained in a trial of Ad26.COV2.S vaccine versus placebo.

CDR3 region: CASSFSAGASGNTIYF. The CDR3 DNA reads TGTGCCAGCAGCTTTAGTGCAGGGGCCTCTGGAAACACCATATATTTT. The chain combines TRBV5-4 with TRBJ1-3; TRBD1 might be the D (6 bases). V lost 2 bases to trimming and J lost 0 bases, with 12 bases between them. CDR1 is SGHNT and CDR2 is YYREEE in the germline V gene (reference sequence). The CDR3 is 16 amino acids.